Detailed here is one T cell receptor (beta chain). TCRdb keeps only in-frame clones here, not all; method: immunoSEQ multiplex PCR. Seen here are some 130,000 clones, approximately 92% observed once, and the top ten hold 0.95% to 1.5%. Germline CDR1 SGHRS, CDR2 YFSETQ. With 0 bases removed from V and 2 bases from J, the gap between germline ends came to 5 bases. There are 13 residues in the CDR3. The data were taken from a study of cytomegalovirus exposure and HLA in healthy donors. The clonotype was recovered from a woman aged 18-29 years in good health and CMV-seronegative. Sequenced input: PBMCs. The chain links TRBV5-1 to TRBJ2-5; D call uncertain. The CDR3 DNA is TGCGCCAGCAGCTTGGCCCTACAAGAGACCCAGTACTTC. The encoded protein is CASSLALQETQYF.